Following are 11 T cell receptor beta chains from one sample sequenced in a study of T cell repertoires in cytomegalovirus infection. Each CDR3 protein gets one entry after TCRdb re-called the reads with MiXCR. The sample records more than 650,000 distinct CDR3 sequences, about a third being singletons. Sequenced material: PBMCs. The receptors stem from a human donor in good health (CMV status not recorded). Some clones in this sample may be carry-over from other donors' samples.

The CDR3 spells CASSLTRAGANVLTF. CDR3 coding DNA: TGTGCCAGCAGTTTGACAAGGGCTGGGGCCAACGTCCTGACTTTC. The gene calls are TRBV28 and TRBJ2-6; D is unresolved. Trimming removed 3 bases at V and 2 bases at J, with 8 bases between. The CDR3 consists of 15 residues. The germline CDR1 and CDR2 sequences are MDHEN and SYDVKM.

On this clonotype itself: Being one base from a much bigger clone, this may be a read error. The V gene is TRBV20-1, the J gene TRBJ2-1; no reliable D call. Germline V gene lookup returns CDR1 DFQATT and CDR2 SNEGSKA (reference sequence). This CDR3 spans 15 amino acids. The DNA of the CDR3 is TGCAGTGCTAGAGACCTAGACGTCGTTGGTGGTGAGCAGTTGTTC. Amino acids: CSARDLDVVGGEQLF.

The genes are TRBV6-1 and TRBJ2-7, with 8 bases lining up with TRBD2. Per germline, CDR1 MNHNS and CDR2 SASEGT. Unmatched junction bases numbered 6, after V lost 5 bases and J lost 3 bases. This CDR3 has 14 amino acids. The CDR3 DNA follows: TGTGCCAGCAGTACCACGGGACTAGGCTACGAGCAGTACTTC. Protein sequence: CASSTTGLGYEQYF.

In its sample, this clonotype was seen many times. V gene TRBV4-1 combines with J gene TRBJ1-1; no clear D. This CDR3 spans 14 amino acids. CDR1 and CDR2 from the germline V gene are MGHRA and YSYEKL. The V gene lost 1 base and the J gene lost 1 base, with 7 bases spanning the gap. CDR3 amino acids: CASSQVRSNTEAFF. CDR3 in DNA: TGCGCCAGCAGCCAAGTCCGGTCGAACACTGAAGCTTTCTTT.

The CDR3 region is CASSVGQIGETQYF. In DNA, the CDR3 is TGTGCCAGCAGTGTCGGACAGATAGGGGAGACCCAGTACTTC. This chain joins TRBV12-3 or TRBV12-4 and TRBJ2-5; D perhaps matches TRBD1 (6 bases). The length of the CDR3 is 14 residues. Trimming removed 5 bases from V and 5 bases from J, with 15 bases in between.

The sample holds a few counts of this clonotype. As DNA, the CDR3 is TGTGCCAGCAGCGCAGAGGGGGAAGACGGATACTATGGCTACACCTTC. Its protein is CASSAEGEDGYYGYTF. The chain has TRBV9 and TRBJ1-2; D is possibly TRBD1 (6 bases). Trimming took 3 bases from V and 3 from J, leaving 18 bases between them. The V gene's germline CDR1 is SGDLS and CDR2 YYNGEE. This CDR3 region has 16 residues.

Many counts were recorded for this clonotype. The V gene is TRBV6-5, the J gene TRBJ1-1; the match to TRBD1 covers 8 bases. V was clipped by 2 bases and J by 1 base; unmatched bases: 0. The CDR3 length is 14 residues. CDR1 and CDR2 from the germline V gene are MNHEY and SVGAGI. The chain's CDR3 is CASSYGTGNTEAFF. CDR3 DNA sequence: TGTGCCAGCAGTTACGGGACAGGGAACACTGAAGCTTTCTTT.

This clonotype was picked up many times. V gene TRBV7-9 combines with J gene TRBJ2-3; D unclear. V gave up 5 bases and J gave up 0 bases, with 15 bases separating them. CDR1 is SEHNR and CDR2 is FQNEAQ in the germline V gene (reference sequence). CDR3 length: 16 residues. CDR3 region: CASSRSTWQSTDTQYF. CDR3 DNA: TGTGCCAGCAGCCGCAGCACGTGGCAAAGCACAGATACGCAGTATTTT.

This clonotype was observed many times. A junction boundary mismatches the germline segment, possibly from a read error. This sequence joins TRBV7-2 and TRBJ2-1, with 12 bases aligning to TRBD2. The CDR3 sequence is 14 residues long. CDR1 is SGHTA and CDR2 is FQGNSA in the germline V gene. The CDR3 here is CASSLAGGINEQFF. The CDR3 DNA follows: TGTGCCAGCAGCCTAGCGGGAGGGATCAATGAGCAGTTCTTC.

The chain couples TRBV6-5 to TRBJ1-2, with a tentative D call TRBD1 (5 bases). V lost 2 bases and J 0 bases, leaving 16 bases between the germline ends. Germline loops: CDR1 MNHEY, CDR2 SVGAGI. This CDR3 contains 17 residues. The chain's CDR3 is CASSYGATRAANYGYTF. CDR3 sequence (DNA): TGTGCCAGCAGTTACGGGGCAACCCGGGCAGCTAACTATGGCTACACCTTC.

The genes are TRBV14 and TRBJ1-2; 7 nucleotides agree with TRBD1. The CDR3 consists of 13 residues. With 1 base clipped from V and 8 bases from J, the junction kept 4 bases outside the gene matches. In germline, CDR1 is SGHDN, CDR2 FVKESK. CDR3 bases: TGTGCCAGCAGCCAAGCAGGGGGAGTGGGCTACACCTTC. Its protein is CASSQAGGVGYTF.